Detailed here is one T cell receptor beta chain. The sample comes from a study of blood T cell repertoires in COVID-19. Germline V CDR1 and CDR2: MNHNY, SVGAGI (reference sequence). This CDR3 spans 14 amino acids. Trimming removed 0 bases from V and 4 bases from J; junction bases left unmatched: 0. The assay was immunoSEQ multiplex PCR, and TCRdb's table has in-frame clones only and misses some. Of 150,000 to 200,000 clones in the sample, 83% were seen once. This rearrangement joins TRBV6-6 to TRBJ1-2; 9 bases fit TRBD1. This receptor was taken from a woman aged 80 or over with acute or convalescent COVID-19. Input material: peripheral blood. The CDR3 DNA reads TGTGCCAGCAGTTACTCGGGACAGGGCTATGGCTACACCTTC. Amino acid sequence: CASSYSGQGYGYTF.